Each of the 21 T cell receptor beta chains below was sequenced from the same sample in a study of T cell responses to AZD1222 COVID-19 vaccine. The assay was immunoSEQ multiplex PCR, and TCRdb's table has in-frame clones only and misses some. This table holds approximately 50,000 clones, less than 90% found once. Sequencing was performed on peripheral blood, taken 28 days after the second AZD1222 dose. These receptors all come from an adult who received the AZD1222 COVID-19 vaccine.

The V and J genes are TRBV5-6 and TRBJ1-2; D is possibly TRBD1 (5 bases). This CDR3 is built from 14 residues. Germline CDR1 and CDR2: SGHDT and YYEEEE. V gave up 1 base and J gave up 3 bases, with 10 bases separating them. CDR3 DNA sequence: TGTGCCAGCAGCTTGTTCCGGGACGACTATGGCTACACCTTC. Residues: CASSLFRDDYGYTF. The whole variable domain, remainder taken from reference TRBV5-6 and TRBJ1-2, is DAGVTQSPTHLIKTRGQQVTLRCSPKSGHDTVSWYQQALGQGPQFIFQYYEEEERQRGNFPDRFSGHQFPNYSSELNVNALLLGDSALYLCASSLFRDDYGYTFGSGTRLTVV.

V gene TRBV30 combines with J gene TRBJ2-2, with 7 bases matching TRBD2. Germline V gene lookup returns CDR1 GTSNPN and CDR2 SVGIG (reference sequence). This CDR3 is built from 16 residues. Trimming at V came to 5 bases and at J to 4 bases, leaving 13 bases not matched to a gene. The CDR3 sequence is CAWSRERTSTTGELFF. DNA for the CDR3: TGTGCCTGGTCCCGTGAAAGGACTAGTACCACCGGGGAGCTGTTTTTT.

The CDR3 nucleotides are TGTGCCAGCAGCTTGGCCCGATACACTGAAGCTTTCTTT. Translated: CASSLARYTEAFF. V is TRBV5-5 and J is TRBJ1-1; D gene ambiguous. CDR1 SGHKS and CDR2 YYEKEE come from the germline V gene (reference sequence). Deletions cut 0 bases from V and 3 bases from J, with 6 bases between. This CDR3 spans 13 amino acids.

This chain uses TRBV5-1 with TRBJ2-5; 8 bases match TRBD1. V was clipped by 7 bases and J by 1 base; unmatched bases: 6. Germline V gene lookup returns CDR1 SGHRS and CDR2 YFSETQ. The CDR3 spans 14 residues. The CDR3 protein is CASPGGGLQETQYF. Written as DNA, the CDR3 is TGCGCCAGCCCAGGGGGCGGACTCCAAGAGACCCAGTACTTC.

This chain connects TRBV30 to TRBJ2-7; D remains ambiguous. The V and J ends lost 2 bases and 0 bases respectively, with 5 bases between them. Looked up from germline, CDR1 is GTSNPN and CDR2 is SVGIG (reference sequence). The CDR3 is 12 residues long. The CDR3 DNA reads as TGTGCCTGGAGTTCCAGCTCCTACGAGCAGTACTTC. It specifies CAWSSSSYEQYF. Full variable domain (missing parts from reference TRBV30 and TRBJ2-7): SQTIHQWPATLVQPVGSPLSLECTVEGTSNPNLYWYRQAAGRGLQLLFYSVGIGQISSEVPQNLSASRPQDRQFILSSKKLLLSDSGFYLCAWSSSSYEQYFGPGTRLTVT.

This rearrangement joins TRBV28 to TRBJ2-3; the D gene is possibly TRBD2 (5 bases). V gave up 1 base and J gave up 2 bases, with 10 bases separating them. Per the germline V gene, CDR1 is MDHEN and CDR2 is SYDVKM. The CDR3 totals 15 residues. The CDR3 region has the DNA TGTGCCAGCAGTTTATCGCCGGGGTCCACAGATACGCAGTATTTT. Protein product: CASSLSPGSTDTQYF.

The chain employs TRBV6-5 and TRBJ2-2; TRBD1 agrees at 9 bases. This CDR3 comprises 16 residues. V lost 3 bases to trimming and J lost 3 bases; unmatched junction nucleotides: 5. CDR1 MNHEY and CDR2 SVGAGI come from the germline V gene. The CDR3 loop reads CASSYRTGVDTGELFF. CDR3 bases: TGTGCCAGCAGTTATCGGACAGGGGTAGACACCGGGGAGCTGTTTTTT.

The chain employs TRBV25-1 and TRBJ2-5; no definite D call. Trimming stripped 4 bases from V and 4 bases from J, with 4 bases between. The germline V gene has CDR1 MGHDK and CDR2 SYGVNS. The CDR3 has 11 residues. CDR3 in amino acids: CASSAGETQYF. In nucleotides, the CDR3 is TGTGCCAGCAGTGCGGGAGAGACCCAGTACTTC. The full variable domain, with the rest looked up from reference TRBV25-1 and TRBJ2-5, is EADIYQTPRYLVIGTGKKITLECSQTMGHDKMYWYQQDPGMELHLIHYSYGVNSTEKGDLSSESTVSRIRTEHFPLTLESARPSHTSQYLCASSAGETQYFGPGTRLLVL.

The chain joins TRBV5-4 to TRBJ2-2; 7 bases line up with TRBD1. In germline, CDR1 is SGHNT, CDR2 YYREEE (reference sequence). The CDR3 is made up of 18 amino acids. Trimming cost V 4 bases and J 0 bases; bases outside gene matches: 12. CDR3 sequence reads: CASSPWGRGQANTGELFF. CDR3 DNA sequence: TGTGCCAGCAGCCCGTGGGGCAGAGGACAGGCGAACACCGGGGAGCTGTTTTTT.

In DNA, the CDR3 is TGTGCCAGCAGCGTAGCAAGCGCCTACACCGGGGAGCTGTTTTTT. Translating gives CASSVASAYTGELFF. This rearrangement joins TRBV9 to TRBJ2-2; D uncertain. There are 15 residues in the CDR3. The V and J ends lost 0 bases and 3 bases respectively, with 9 bases between them. The V gene's germline CDR1 is SGDLS and CDR2 YYNGEE. The variable domain in full, completed from reference TRBV9 and TRBJ2-2, reads DSGVTQTPKHLITATGQRVTLRCSPRSGDLSVYWYQQSLDQGLQFLIQYYNGEERAKGNILERFSAQQFPDLHSELNLSSLELGDSALYFCASSVASAYTGELFFGEGSRLTVL.

The rearrangement joins TRBV15 to TRBJ2-4; D is unclear. V was pared by 0 bases and J by 5 bases, with 5 bases between. The V gene's germline CDR1 is LNHNV and CDR2 YYDKDF (reference sequence). This CDR3 spans 13 amino acids. CDR3: CATSRERQNIQYF. In nucleotides, the CDR3 is TGTGCCACCAGCAGAGAACGGCAAAACATTCAGTACTTC.

In DNA, the CDR3 is TGTGCCAGCGTGGGGGGCGCGGGAAATTCACCCCTCCACTTT. Amino acids: CASVGGAGNSPLHF. V is TRBV6-5 and J is TRBJ1-6; possible D gene TRBD1, 6 bases. V lost 8 bases and J lost 7, with 15 bases in between. CDR1 and CDR2 from the germline V gene are MNHEY and SVGAGI. The CDR3 loop spans 14 amino acids.

This chain links TRBV18 with TRBJ2-5; possibly TRBD1 for D (5 bases). Trimming cost V 4 bases and J 5 bases, with 11 bases left between them. The CDR3 has 13 residues. Germline CDR1 reads KGHSH; CDR2 reads LQKENI. CDR3 residues: CASSRQNLETQYF. CDR3 nucleotides: TGTGCCAGCTCACGACAGAATCTCGAGACCCAGTACTTC.

The genes are TRBV20-1 and TRBJ1-3; 7 bases line up with TRBD1. The CDR3 totals 11 residues. CDR1 is DFQATT, CDR2 SNEGSKA, per germline (reference sequence). CDR3 amino acids: CSGQAGNTIYF. In DNA form, the CDR3 reads TGCAGCGGACAGGCTGGAAACACCATATATTTT.

The chain combines TRBV10-3 with TRBJ2-3; 8 bases line up with TRBD2. From germline, CDR1 is ENHRY and CDR2 SYGVKD. The CDR3 is made up of 14 amino acids. Trimming removed 2 bases from V and 7 bases from J; junction bases left unmatched: 5. CDR3 amino acids: CAISEPRLANTQYF. For the CDR3, the DNA is TGTGCCATCAGTGAGCCGAGACTAGCGAATACGCAGTATTTT.

The gene calls are TRBV6-2 or TRBV6-3 and TRBJ2-3, with TRBD2 matching 9 bases. V shed 3 bases, J shed 1 base, and the junction held 2 bases outside the gene matches. The CDR3 length is 15 residues. The V gene's germline CDR1 is MNHEY and CDR2 SVGEGT. The CDR3 sequence: CASSYRTSGTDTQYF. The CDR3, as DNA: TGTGCCAGCAGTTATCGGACTAGCGGCACAGATACGCAGTATTTT.

The gene calls are TRBV21-1 and TRBJ1-4; the DNA was not compared with TRBD1, the D call given in the table. TRBV21-1 is a pseudogene locus. The CDR3 loop spans 14 amino acids. The CDR3 spells CASSPPGLGEKLFF. CDR3 nucleotides: TGTGCCAGCAGCCCCCCAGGCCTGGGTGAAAAACTGTTTTTT.

The CDR3 sequence is CASNQLGGKETQYF. The DNA for the CDR3 is TGTGCCAGCAACCAACTAGGAGGTAAAGAGACCCAGTACTTC. The chain links TRBV11-1 to TRBJ2-5; D is perhaps TRBD2 (5 bases). The germline V and J ends were trimmed by 7 bases and 3 bases, with 15 bases remaining between them. Germline lookup yields CDR1 SGHAT and CDR2 FQDESV (reference sequence). The CDR3 length is 14 residues.

A word on this clone: Other DNA sequences from this sample encode an identical CDR3 as well. This chain connects TRBV5-1 to TRBJ2-3, with TRBD2 matching over 8 bases. With V trimmed by 0 bases and J by 0 bases, 3 bases remained unmatched. Looked up from germline, CDR1 is SGHRS and CDR2 is YFSETQ. The length of the CDR3 is 16 residues. Here the CDR3 reads CASSLALAGSTDTQYF. The DNA for the CDR3 is TGCGCCAGCAGCTTGGCCCTAGCGGGTAGCACAGATACGCAGTATTTT.

Written as DNA, the CDR3 is TGTGCCAGCCTTAGCCCTGGGGCCAACGTCCTGACTTTC. Its translation is CASLSPGANVLTF. This sequence joins TRBV6-5 and TRBJ2-6; D unresolved. This CDR3 has 13 amino acids. CDR1 and CDR2 (germline): MNHEY, SVGAGI. Trimming removed 8 bases from V and 2 bases from J, with 7 bases in between.

This clone was seen once. The chain links TRBV5-1 to TRBJ2-7; D possibly corresponds to TRBD1 (5 bases). Deletions cut 0 bases from V and 3 bases from J, with 10 bases between. The V gene's germline CDR1 is SGHRS and CDR2 YFSETQ. The CDR3 totals 14 residues. The CDR3 DNA reads TGCGCCAGCAGCTTGGAAGCAGGGTACTACGAGCAGTACTTC. Protein sequence: CASSLEAGYYEQYF. The entire variable domain, with the rest obtained from reference TRBV5-1 and TRBJ2-7, is as follows: KAGVTQTPRYLIKTRGQQVTLSCSPISGHRSVSWYQQTPGQGLQFLFEYFSETQRNKGNFPGRFSGRQFSNSRSEMNVSTLELGDSALYLCASSLEAGYYEQYFGPGTRLTVT.